This T cell receptor beta chain was sequenced in a study of cytomegalovirus exposure and HLA in healthy donors (dated by TCRdb to 2017 to 2019). Notes on the research overall: An earlier analysis of roughly 610 of the donors reported about 260 Gb of sequence data and 95 million to 140 million unique TCR beta sequences obtained from some 200 million T cells. Around 320 gigabases of sequencing data and tens of millions of unique TCR sequences were included in an early release covering 500 to 750 HLA-typed donors. Among the roughly 400 genotyped donors, about 85% belonged to the genetic ancestry cluster associated with self-reported Caucasian donors. The aim of the study was to test whether cataloging public T cell receptors could identify signatures of past pathogen exposure. Using immunosequencing, the study profiled T cell repertoires from 666 subjects and related those repertoires to cytomegalovirus serostatus. In addition to the first cohort of 500 to 850 subjects, a separate validation cohort of about 120 different subjects was used. To predict cytomegalovirus infection status, the study combined high-throughput TCR immunosequencing, statistical association of individual TCRs with disease status, and machine learning. To study patterns of TCR occurrence, a later analysis re-analyzed previously published TCR beta repertoires from more than 550 donors and added high-resolution HLA genotyping. Rather than drawing on any new phenotypic data, the later analysis identified candidate immune exposures from TCR beta sequences and the way those sequences occurred across donors. An earlier analysis of 587 of the donors applied high-throughput TCR beta sequencing to assess whether each TCR beta V gene segment acted as functional or pseudogenic. Donor age, sex, ethnicity and CMV serostatus were compiled alongside the repertoire data. In a later genetic analysis, genome-wide SNP genotypes for about three fifths of the roughly 670 donors were used, and that subset was treated as a discovery cohort. All discovery cohort repertoires had been generated on a single sequencing platform. Class I and class II HLA loci were covered by the typing at four-digit resolution. Typing coverage varied by locus: roughly 629-640 donors for A, B, C, DRB1 and DQB1; roughly 500 for DQA1; over 600 for DPA1; approximately 450 for DPB1. Four or five DR-DQ haplotypes were treated as single units for association and clustering because of strong linkage in the cohort. On average, 235,054 unique TCR beta nucleotide sequences were sequenced per donor among 398 genotyped donors of the cohort, with 15% to 20% of those sequences being non-productive.

The CDR3 has 15 amino acids, counting the end cysteine and phenylalanine. This entry keeps only the CDR3 DNA: 45 bases, framed from base 1. The germline V gene encodes CDR1 LNHDA and CDR2 SQIVND (reference sequence). A distance of 14 bases separates the germline ends of V and J, which lose 4 bases and 4 bases respectively. In the case of this clone: The specificity of this receptor is unknown. Base quality data are lacking; no much larger clone is found one base away.

Findings and caveats that apply to the study as a whole: The authors suggested that the approach could potentially be extended to other disease states and immunological phenotypes. The sequencing pipeline was judged likely to have produced a cluster of highly shared sequence variants as a technical artifact. An earlier analysis of around 500 of the donors showed that most TCR beta V segments appeared in productive rearrangements either about 87% or about 30% of the time, which broadly matched IMGT annotations. A later genetic analysis reported fewer N-insertions in productive TCRs among donors in an Asian-associated ancestry cluster than the 666-donor mean. Because counts were too low, about 15 rarely observed V segments, including chromosome 9 orphons, were left out of the earlier analysis of some 600 of the donors. In a later genetic analysis, a missense DCLRE1C variant was associated with V-gene and J-gene trimming of TCR beta chains, and the association was replicated in an independent cohort. In a later analysis, over 15,000 TCR beta sequences were associated with specific HLA alleles at a false discovery rate of 0.05. This cohort had only TCR beta chains sequenced, and the lack of alpha or paired-chain data limited which features could be detected. Assigning TCR associations to individual alleles was difficult when HLA alleles, especially DR and DQ, strongly co-occurred. Several of the top co-occurrence clusters appeared to be linked to parvovirus B19, influenza, CMV and Epstein-Barr virus, according to a later analysis. For the cohort, immune exposure information was limited to CMV serostatus. Presence/absence analyses assumed roughly uniform sequencing depth across donors, an assumption that may not hold. In a later analysis, most CMV-associated TCR beta chains were found to appear HLA-restricted, with HLA associations seemingly driven largely by CMV exposure. Correlated functional status among segregating V segments might be attributable to linkage disequilibrium, but an unknown experimental factor could not be ruled out. A further reported finding was that TCR beta sequences accurately predicted the HLA-A and HLA-B alleles for most subjects in the first cohort. The classifier was reported to diagnose cytomegalovirus status with high specificity and sensitivity in both the original and validation cohorts. Most TCR sequences were seen in very few donors, while some public TCRs were found in many individuals. The study gave a list of more than 150 TCR beta chains associated with cytomegalovirus. In vitro tests confirmed that a few of the cytomegalovirus-associated TCR beta chains recognize cytomegalovirus antigens. Because HLA typing was missing for some donors at each locus, association tests included only the typed subset. In a later analysis, TCR association rates were found to vary across HLA loci, with the most associated TCRs seen for DRB1 alleles and the fewest for HLA-C alleles. In a later analysis, HLA-associated TCR beta chains showed more clonal expansion and lower generation probabilities than non-associated chains that were equally common. Some IMGT-functional V segments, including TRBV6-2 and TRBV6-3, could not be told apart with the 87-base-pair reads, so those segments were excluded.

Library method: the immunoSEQ multiplex PCR assay. For the multiplex PCR, a mixture combining 60 forward primers for TCR Vbeta segments and 13 reverse primers for TCR Jbeta segments was used. Amplification of the CDR3 region of rearranged TCR beta genes was performed with a multiplex PCR assay on genomic DNA. On the Illumina HiSeq System, the amplified TCR beta libraries were sequenced as 87-base-pair reads. In the source study's methods: A later analysis counted 75 million to 100 million unique TCR beta chains across the 550 to 700 repertoires, and around 9.9 million of these chains were shared by at least two donors. To remove PCR and sequencing errors, raw reads were error-corrected and collapsed into unique sequences using a nearest-neighbor algorithm that merged closely related sequences. To assign V, D and J gene segments, CDR3 sequences were aligned to IMGT reference sequences. Each retained sequence needed at least a six-nucleotide match to both a V gene segment and a J gene segment. A rearrangement was called productive if the CDR3 had no stop codons and remained in frame with V and J, and every other rearrangement was called non-productive. Following IMGT convention, CDR3 was defined as the stretch from the second conserved V-encoded cysteine to the conserved J-encoded phenylalanine. Sequences without an unambiguous match to a single V gene segment were excluded from the earlier analysis of over 500 of the donors. In an earlier analysis of approximately 560 of the donors, a V segment was called functional when productive rearrangements were above 56.7%, and segregating when the standard deviation between donors exceeded 5%. A statistical classification framework was built for diagnosing cytomegalovirus status from the catalog of TCR beta chain sequences. In a later analysis, V and J genes were assigned by comparing TCR nucleotide sequences against IMGT/GENE-DB human TR gene sequences. A later analysis assigned CDR3 sequences and most-parsimonious VDJ recombination scenarios with the TCRdist pipeline. In a later analysis, every TCR beta chain was defined by the combination of its CDR3 amino acid sequence and its V-gene family, and reads without a unique V-gene family were dropped. A later analysis removed several hundred highly shared, low-generation-probability nucleotide sequences to deal with suspected cross-contamination and a sequencing artifact. In a later analysis, a clonal expansion index for each public chain was calculated from normalized within-repertoire ranks of inferred template counts. In a later analysis, generation probabilities were computed using a VDJ recombination model fitted to out-of-frame rearrangements, and the results were checked against IGoR. Hypergeometric tests were used in a later analysis to score TCR-TCR, TCR-HLA and TCR-CMV co-occurrence, with a repertoire-size bias correction applied to the TCR pairs. In a later analysis, false discovery rates were estimated by permuting HLA or CMV assignments 20 times. In a later analysis, co-occurring TCRs were grouped with DBSCAN, and TCRdist sequence similarity was added when clustering was performed within HLA-allele-positive subsets. Co-occurrence clustering excluded repertoires with fewer than 30,000 or more than 120,000 public chains, plus five with anomalous nucleotide sharing. In TCRdb, the immuneACCESS table is reduced to in-frame sequences with V and J assigned. These tables do not hold every clone; where another copy was compared, an unresolved V gene accounts for under half, and the others remain unexplained. The V and J calls and clone size come from that table; D and trimming were worked out from the DNA. This sample holds about 160,000 clones; approximately 88% were observed only once. The top ten clonotypes cover over 1.5% of the sample.

The cohort was made up of approximately 700 healthy bone marrow donors. At the time of sampling, every cohort member was nominally healthy, though immune exposures that went unrecorded were likely present. The donor tested CMV seronegative, placing the donor among the 300 to 400 seronegative members of the cohort. Each donor provided a peripheral blood sample, and peripheral blood mononuclear cells were used for TCR beta sequencing. The Qiagen DNeasy Blood Extraction Kit was used to extract genomic DNA from the blood cell samples. This TCR was recovered from a woman between 18 and 29 years old in good health and CMV-seronegative. Sequenced material: PBMCs. The rearranged segments are TRBV19 and TRBJ1-5, and TRBD1 may be the D gene, going by 5 matching bases. The CDR3 reads as follows: CASSSLETVNQPQHF. The sequenced DNA is TGTGCCAGTAGTAGTTTGGAGACAGTAAATCAGCCCCAGCATTTT.